A single T cell receptor (beta chain) is shown here with its context. Its cognate antigen is unknown. The data belong to a study of monozygotic twins with inflammatory bowel disease. Researchers ran eight separate cDNA reactions for each sample. TCRdb re-called the 5' RACE reads; one entry per CDR3 protein, DNA not given. The sample has about 210,000 distinct CDR3 sequences; the top ten hold roughly 1.7%. The CDR3 has 14 amino acids. Germline V gene data show CDR1 as MGHDK and CDR2 as SYGVNS. Regarding the study as a whole: Immunosuppressive treatments differing between patients may have added repertoire variability.

The chain uses TRBV25-1 and TRBJ2-7; TCRdb reports TRBD1, a call that lacks DNA to check it against. The specimen sequenced was blood. The source is a human donor with ulcerative colitis or Crohn's disease, or a healthy co-twin of an affected twin (not recorded which). Here the CDR3 reads CASSWPGSSYEQYF.